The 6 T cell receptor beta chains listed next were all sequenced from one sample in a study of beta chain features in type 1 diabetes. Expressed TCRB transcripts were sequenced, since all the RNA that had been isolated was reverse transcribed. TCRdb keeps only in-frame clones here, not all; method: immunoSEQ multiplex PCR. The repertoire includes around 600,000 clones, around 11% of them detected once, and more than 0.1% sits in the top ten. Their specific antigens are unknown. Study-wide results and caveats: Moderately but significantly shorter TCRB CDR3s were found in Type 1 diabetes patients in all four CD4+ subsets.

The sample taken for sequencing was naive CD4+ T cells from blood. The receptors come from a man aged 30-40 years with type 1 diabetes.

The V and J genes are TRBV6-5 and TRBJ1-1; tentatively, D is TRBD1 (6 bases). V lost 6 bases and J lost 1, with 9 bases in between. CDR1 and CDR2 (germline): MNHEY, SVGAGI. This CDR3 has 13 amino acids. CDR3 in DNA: TGTGCCAGCAGACCGGGACAGAACACTGAAGCTTTCTTT. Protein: CASRPGQNTEAFF.

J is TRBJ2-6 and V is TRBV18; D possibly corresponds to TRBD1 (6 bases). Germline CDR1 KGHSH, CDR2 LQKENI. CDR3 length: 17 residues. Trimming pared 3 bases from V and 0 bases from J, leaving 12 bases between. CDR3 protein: CASSPRQASSGANVLTF. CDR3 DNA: TGTGCCAGCTCACCGAGACAGGCGAGCTCTGGGGCCAACGTCCTGACTTTC. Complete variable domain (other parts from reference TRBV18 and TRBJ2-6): NAGVMQNPRHLVRRRGQEARLRCSPMKGHSHVYWYRQLPEEGLKFMVYLQKENIIDESGMPKERFSAEFPKEGPSILRIQQVVRGDSAAYFCASSPRQASSGANVLTFGAGSRLTVL.

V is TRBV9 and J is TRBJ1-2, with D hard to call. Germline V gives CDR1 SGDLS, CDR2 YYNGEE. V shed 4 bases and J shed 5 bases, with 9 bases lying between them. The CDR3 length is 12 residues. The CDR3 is CASSSLGYGYTF. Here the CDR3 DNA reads TGTGCCAGCAGCTCTTTAGGGTATGGCTACACCTTC.

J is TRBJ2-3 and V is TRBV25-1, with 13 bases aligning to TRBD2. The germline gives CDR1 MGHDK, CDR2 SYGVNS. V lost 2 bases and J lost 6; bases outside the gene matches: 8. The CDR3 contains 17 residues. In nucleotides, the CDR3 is TGTGCCAGCAGTGAACGAGTGACTAGCGGGGGGTCGGATACGCAGTATTTT. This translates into CASSERVTSGGSDTQYF. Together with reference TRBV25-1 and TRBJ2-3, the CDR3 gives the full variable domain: EADIYQTPRYLVIGTGKKITLECSQTMGHDKMYWYQQDPGMELHLIHYSYGVNSTEKGDLSSESTVSRIRTEHFPLTLESARPSHTSQYLCASSERVTSGGSDTQYFGPGTRLTVL.

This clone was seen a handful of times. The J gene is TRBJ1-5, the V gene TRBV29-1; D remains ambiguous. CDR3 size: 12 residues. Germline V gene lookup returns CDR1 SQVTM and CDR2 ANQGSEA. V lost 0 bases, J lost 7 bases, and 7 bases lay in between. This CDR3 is CSVEDRGQPQHF. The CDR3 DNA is TGCAGCGTTGAAGATCGTGGGCAGCCCCAGCATTTT. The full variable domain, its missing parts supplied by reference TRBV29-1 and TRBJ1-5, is SAVISQKPSRDICQRGTSLTIQCQVDSQVTMMFWYRQQPGQSLTLIATANQGSEATYESGFVIDKFPISRPNLTFSTLTVSNMSPEDSSIYLCSVEDRGQPQHFGDGTRLSIL.

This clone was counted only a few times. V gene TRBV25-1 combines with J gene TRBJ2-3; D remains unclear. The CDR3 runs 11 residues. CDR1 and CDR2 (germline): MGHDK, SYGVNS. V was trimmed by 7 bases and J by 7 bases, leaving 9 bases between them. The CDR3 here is CASTTGNTQYF. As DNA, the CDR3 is TGTGCCAGCACTACTGGAAATACGCAGTATTTT.